This T cell receptor beta chain was sequenced during a study of tumor-infiltrating lymphocytes in localized non-small cell lung cancer (dated by TCRdb to about 2021). In terms of the full investigation: The cohort covered several histologies, both smokers and never-smokers, and patients whose samples were collected after neoadjuvant chemotherapy. Alongside flow cytometry, multiplex immunofluorescence, RNA-seq, exome sequencing and proteomics, TCR sequencing was applied to the same patients as one of several integrated assays. In total, the ICON cohort consisted of approximately 160 surgical patients with localized non-small cell lung cancer who had their tumors resected. A total of some 55 patients were part of the paired comparison of immunoSEQ T-cell fraction between tumor and uninvolved lung. Each patient contributed resected tumor tissue and uninvolved lung tissue from the same patient, described as non-adjacent to the tumor. The paper as a whole reports these results and caveats: Assay coverage varied across patients depending on available tissue quantity, so only a subset of the cohort had TCR sequencing. Recurrence-free survival showed no association with tumor T-cell fraction measured by TCR sequencing (p = 0.61). Because different assays used different pieces of the same tissue, intratumor heterogeneity could not be separated from technical variation. TCR-derived T-cell fraction did not differ between the flow cytometry-defined immunotypes IM1 (good prognosis) and IM2 (poor prognosis). In line with immunofluorescence CD3 counts, TCRbeta sequencing supported higher T cell infiltration in tumors compared with uninvolved lung tissue.

The T-cell fraction in tumor and uninvolved lung tissue was obtained from TCR sequencing using the immunoSEQ assay. On the study's bioinformatics: To analyze survival, patients were divided into a high T-cell fraction group (upper tertile) and a low T-cell fraction group (lower two tertiles), and the two groups were compared using a log-rank test. A signed-rank test was used to check for differences in T-cell fraction between paired tumor and uninvolved lung. TCRdb took over this immuneACCESS table, retaining in-frame rearrangements with V and J assigned. Such tables are incomplete; in checked studies, under half of the missing clones stem from an unresolved V gene, and the remainder is unexplained. The D gene and trimming were derived from the DNA, and the V and J assignments and clone size from that table. The sample contains thousands of clones, about 72% of them found a single time. Of the sample, around 12% falls within the top ten clones.

The first patient joined ICON in 2016, and enrollment wrapped up when the last patient was enrolled in late 2018. In a subcohort of 60 to 85 patients, fresh tumor and matched uninvolved tissue were collected for in-depth immune analyses, with TCR sequencing among those analyses. TCR sequencing was performed on DNA isolated from bulk tissue, without cell sorting. Comment on this clone: Its antigen is currently not known. Base qualities were left out, and no much larger clone turns up one base away.

Trimming takes 5 bases off V and 2 bases off J; junction bases not matched to a gene: 13. CDR3 length: 17 amino acids, cysteine to phenylalanine. Only the CDR3 region is kept as DNA, spanning 51 bases read in frame from base 1. The CDR1 and CDR2 encoded by the germline V gene are SGHTA and FQGTGA. Sequenced input: lung tumor tissue. This sequence originates from a human donor with non-small cell lung cancer. The chain couples TRBV7-3 to TRBJ2-3; 7 of the junction bases match TRBD2. CDR3 protein: CASSPGTSVYPTDTQYF. Here is the DNA: TGTGCCAGCAGCCCCGGAACTAGCGTTTATCCCACAGATACGCAGTATTTT.